This TCR beta chain was profiled in a study of T cells in Graves' hyperthyroidism and ophthalmopathy. Whole-study context: Once the initial diagnosis was made, peripheral blood was obtained before any treatment.

TCR beta CDR3 regions were amplified from RNA transcripts. HTBI primers were the set used in a first-round RT-PCR of the TCR CDR3. Each CDR3 protein gets one entry after TCRdb re-called the multiplex PCR reads with MiXCR. The data hold hundreds of thousands of distinct CDR3 sequences, with 38% observed a single time. Study conclusions and caveats: Ophthalmopathy prediction by the model preceded onset by a median about 6 months.

The authors obtained PBMCs from around 11 ml of fresh peripheral blood. The CDR3 extends over 14 amino acids. Losses at the gene ends were 4 bases for V and 5 bases for J; bases not matched to a gene: 6. The germline CDR1 and CDR2 sequences are SNHLY and FYNNEI. To note about this clonotype: Its antigen is as yet unknown.

This receptor was taken from a young man with Graves' hyperthyroidism. Material for sequencing was blood. V is TRBV2 and J is TRBJ2-7; the match to TRBD1 covers 9 bases. DNA of the CDR3: TGTGCCAGCAGTGCCGGGACAGGGATTAACGAGCAGTACTTC. Translation: CASSAGTGINEQYF.